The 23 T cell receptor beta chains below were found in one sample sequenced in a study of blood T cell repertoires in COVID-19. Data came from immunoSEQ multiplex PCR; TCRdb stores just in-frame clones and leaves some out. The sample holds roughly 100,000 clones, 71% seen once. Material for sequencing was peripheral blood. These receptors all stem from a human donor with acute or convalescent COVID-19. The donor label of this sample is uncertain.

CDR3 loop: CAWARTGELYYGYTF. CDR3 DNA: TGTGCCTGGGCCCGGACAGGGGAACTATACTATGGCTACACCTTC. This chain joins TRBV30 and TRBJ1-2; TRBD1 aligns across 9 bases. CDR3 size: 15 residues. The germline gives CDR1 GTSNPN, CDR2 SVGIG (reference sequence). J lost 3 bases, V lost 5 bases, and 10 bases had no gene match.

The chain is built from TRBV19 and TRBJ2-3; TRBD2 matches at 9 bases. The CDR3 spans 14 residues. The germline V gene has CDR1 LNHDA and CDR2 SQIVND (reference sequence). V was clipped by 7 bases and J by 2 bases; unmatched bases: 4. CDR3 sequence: CASTQRGATDTQYF. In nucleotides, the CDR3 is TGTGCCAGTACCCAGCGGGGGGCCACAGATACGCAGTATTTT.

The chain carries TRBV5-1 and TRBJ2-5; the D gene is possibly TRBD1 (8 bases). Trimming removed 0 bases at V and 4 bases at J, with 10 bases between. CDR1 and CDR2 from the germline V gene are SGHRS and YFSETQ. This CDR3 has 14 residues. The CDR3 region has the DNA TGCGCCAGCAGCTTGGACAGGGGGGGAGAGACCCAGTACTTC. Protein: CASSLDRGGETQYF.

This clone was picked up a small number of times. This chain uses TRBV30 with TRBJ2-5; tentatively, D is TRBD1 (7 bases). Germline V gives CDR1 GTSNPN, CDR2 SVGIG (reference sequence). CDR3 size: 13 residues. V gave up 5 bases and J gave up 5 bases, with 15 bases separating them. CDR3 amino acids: CAWVLAGGETQYF. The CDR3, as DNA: TGTGCCTGGGTACTAGCAGGGGGGGAGACCCAGTACTTC.

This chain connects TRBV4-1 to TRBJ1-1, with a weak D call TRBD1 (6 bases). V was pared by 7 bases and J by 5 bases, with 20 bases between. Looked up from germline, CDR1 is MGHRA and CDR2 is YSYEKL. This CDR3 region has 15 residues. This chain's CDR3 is CASNPSEGRGTEAFF. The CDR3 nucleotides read TGCGCCAGCAACCCCTCTGAAGGCAGGGGTACTGAAGCTTTCTTT.

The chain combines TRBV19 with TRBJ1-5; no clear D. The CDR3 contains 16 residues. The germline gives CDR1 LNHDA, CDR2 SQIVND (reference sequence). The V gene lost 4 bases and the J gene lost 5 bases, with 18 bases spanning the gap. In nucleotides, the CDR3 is TGTGCCAGTAGTACCATAGCTATGGGGAGGCATCAGCCCCAGCATTTT. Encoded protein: CASSTIAMGRHQPQHF.

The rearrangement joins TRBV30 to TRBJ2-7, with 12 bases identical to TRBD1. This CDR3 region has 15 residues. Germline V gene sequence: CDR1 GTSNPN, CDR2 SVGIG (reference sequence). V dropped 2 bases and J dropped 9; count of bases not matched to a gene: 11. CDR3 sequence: CAWSTPGTGGTVQYF. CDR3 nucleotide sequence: TGTGCCTGGAGTACCCCCGGGACAGGGGGCACGGTGCAGTACTTC.

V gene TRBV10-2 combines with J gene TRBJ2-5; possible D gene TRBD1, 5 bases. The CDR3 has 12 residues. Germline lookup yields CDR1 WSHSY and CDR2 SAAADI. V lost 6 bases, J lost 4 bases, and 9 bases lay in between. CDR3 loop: CASSIRGETQYF. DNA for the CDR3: TGCGCCAGCAGCATTAGGGGAGAGACCCAGTACTTC.

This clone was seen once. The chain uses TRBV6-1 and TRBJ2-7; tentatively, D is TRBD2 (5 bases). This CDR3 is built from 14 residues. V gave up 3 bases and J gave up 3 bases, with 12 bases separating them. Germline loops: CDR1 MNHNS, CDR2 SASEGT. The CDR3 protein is CASSEGRGLYEQYV. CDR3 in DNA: TGTGCCAGCAGTGAGGGCCGGGGTCTCTACGAGCAGTACGTC.

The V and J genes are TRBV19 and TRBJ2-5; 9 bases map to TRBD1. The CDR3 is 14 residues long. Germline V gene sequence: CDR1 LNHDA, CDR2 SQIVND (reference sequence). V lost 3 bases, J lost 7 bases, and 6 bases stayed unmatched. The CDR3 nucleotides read TGTGCCAGTAGTATTACAGGGGGCGCCGGGACCCAGTACTTC. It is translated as CASSITGGAGTQYF.

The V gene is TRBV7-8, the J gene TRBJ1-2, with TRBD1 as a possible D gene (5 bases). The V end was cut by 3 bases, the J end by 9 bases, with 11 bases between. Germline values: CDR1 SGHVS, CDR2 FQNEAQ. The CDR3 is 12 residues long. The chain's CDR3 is CASSFIGDRYTF. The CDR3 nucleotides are TGTGCCAGCAGCTTTATAGGGGATCGCTACACCTTC.

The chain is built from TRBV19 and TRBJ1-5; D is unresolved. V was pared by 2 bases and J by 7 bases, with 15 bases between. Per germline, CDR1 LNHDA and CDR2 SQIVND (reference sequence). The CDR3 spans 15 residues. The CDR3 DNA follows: TGTGCCAGTAGTATACCGTCAGATTTGATACAGCCCCAGCATTTT. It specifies CASSIPSDLIQPQHF.

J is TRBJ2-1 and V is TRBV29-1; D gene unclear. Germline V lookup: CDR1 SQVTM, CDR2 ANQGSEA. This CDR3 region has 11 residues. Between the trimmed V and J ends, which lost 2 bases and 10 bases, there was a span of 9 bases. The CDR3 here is CSVESKWEQFF. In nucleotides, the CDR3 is TGCAGCGTTGAAAGCAAGTGGGAGCAGTTCTTC.

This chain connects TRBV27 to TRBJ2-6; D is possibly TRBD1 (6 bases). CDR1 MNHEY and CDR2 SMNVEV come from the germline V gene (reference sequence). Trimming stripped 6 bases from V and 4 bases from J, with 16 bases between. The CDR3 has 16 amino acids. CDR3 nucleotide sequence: TGTGCCAGCAGGGGACACCCGAACGCGGGGGCCAACGTCCTGACTTTC. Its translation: CASRGHPNAGANVLTF.

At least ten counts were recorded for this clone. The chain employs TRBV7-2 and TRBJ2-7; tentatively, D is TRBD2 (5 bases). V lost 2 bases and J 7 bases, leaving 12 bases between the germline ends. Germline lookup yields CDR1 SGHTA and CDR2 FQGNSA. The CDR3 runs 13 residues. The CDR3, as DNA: TGTGCCAGCAGCTTAATAGCCGGGGAGGAGCAGTACGTC. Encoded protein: CASSLIAGEEQYV.

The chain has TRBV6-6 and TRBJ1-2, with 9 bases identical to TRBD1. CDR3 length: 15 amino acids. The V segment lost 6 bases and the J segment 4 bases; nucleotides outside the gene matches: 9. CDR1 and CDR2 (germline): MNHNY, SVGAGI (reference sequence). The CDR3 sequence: CASSQGTGYLYGYTF. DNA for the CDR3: TGTGCCAGCAGCCAAGGGACAGGGTATCTCTATGGCTACACCTTC.

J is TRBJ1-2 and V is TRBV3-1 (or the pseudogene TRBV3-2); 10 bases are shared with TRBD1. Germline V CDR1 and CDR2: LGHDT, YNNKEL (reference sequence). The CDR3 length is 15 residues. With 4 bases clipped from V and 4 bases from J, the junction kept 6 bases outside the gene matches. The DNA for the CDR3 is TGTGCCAGCAGCCCCGCGACAGGGGGCACCTATGGCTACACCTTC. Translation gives CASSPATGGTYGYTF.

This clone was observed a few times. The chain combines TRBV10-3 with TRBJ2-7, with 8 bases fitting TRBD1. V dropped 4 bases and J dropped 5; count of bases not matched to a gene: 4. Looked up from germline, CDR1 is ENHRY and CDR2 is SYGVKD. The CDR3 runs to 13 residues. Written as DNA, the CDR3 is TGTGCCATCAGTGTCAGGGGGCAGGACGAGCAGTACGTC. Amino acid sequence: CAISVRGQDEQYV.

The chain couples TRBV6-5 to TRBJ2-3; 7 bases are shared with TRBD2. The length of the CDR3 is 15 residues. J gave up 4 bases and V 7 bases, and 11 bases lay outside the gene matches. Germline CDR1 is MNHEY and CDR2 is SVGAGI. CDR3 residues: CASNQRAGRADTQYF. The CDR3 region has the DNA TGTGCCAGCAACCAGAGGGCAGGGAGGGCAGATACGCAGTATTTT.

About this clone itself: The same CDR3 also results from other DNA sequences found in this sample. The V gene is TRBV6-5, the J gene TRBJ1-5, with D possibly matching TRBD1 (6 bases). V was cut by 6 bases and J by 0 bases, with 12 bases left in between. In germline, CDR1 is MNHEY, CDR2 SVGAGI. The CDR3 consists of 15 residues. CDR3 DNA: TGTGCCAGCAGGGGAACAGGGTTTAGCAATCAGCCCCAGCATTTT. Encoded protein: CASRGTGFSNQPQHF.

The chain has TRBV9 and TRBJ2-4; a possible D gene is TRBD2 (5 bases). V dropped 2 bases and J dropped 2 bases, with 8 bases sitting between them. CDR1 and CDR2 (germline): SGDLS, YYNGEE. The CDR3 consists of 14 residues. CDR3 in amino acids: CASSVSGTKNIQYF. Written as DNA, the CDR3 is TGTGCCAGCAGCGTTTCGGGGACCAAAAACATTCAGTACTTC. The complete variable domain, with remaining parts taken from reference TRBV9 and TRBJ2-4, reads DSGVTQTPKHLITATGQRVTLRCSPRSGDLSVYWYQQSLDQGLQFLIQYYNGEERAKGNILERFSAQQFPDLHSELNLSSLELGDSALYFCASSVSGTKNIQYFGAGTRLSVL.

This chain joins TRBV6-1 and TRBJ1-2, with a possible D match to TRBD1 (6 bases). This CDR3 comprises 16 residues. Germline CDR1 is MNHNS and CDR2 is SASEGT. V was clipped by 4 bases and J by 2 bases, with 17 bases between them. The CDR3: CASSGPVGAGNYGYTF. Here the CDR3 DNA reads TGTGCCAGCAGTGGCCCGGTGGGGGCCGGGAACTATGGCTACACCTTC.

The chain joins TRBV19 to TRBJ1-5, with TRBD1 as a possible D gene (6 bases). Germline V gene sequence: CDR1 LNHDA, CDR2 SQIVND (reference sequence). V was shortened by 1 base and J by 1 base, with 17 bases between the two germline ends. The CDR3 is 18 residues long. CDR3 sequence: CASSIGGGRGRSNQPQHF. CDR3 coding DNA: TGTGCCAGTAGTATAGGCGGGGGCAGGGGAAGGAGCAATCAGCCCCAGCATTTT.